The T cell receptor beta chain described here comes from a study of post-analysis software for immune sequencing data. Study summary: Progressive-relapsing, secondary progressive and relapsing-remitting multiple sclerosis were among the disease courses included. Study-level results: The five TRBV segments detected at higher frequency in patients than in controls included TRBV5-6, TRBV5-1 and TRBV20-1.

About this clonotype itself: Its specificity is unknown.

This CDR3 has 18 amino acids. Germline V gene data show CDR1 as MDHEN and CDR2 as SYDVKM. V gave up 5 bases and J gave up 0 bases, with 23 bases separating them. The TCR beta cDNA libraries carried unique molecular identifiers. About 540,000 cDNA molecules were obtained from about 0.98 to 11 million T cells. TCRdb reprocessed the PCR reads with MiXCR, giving one entry per CDR3 protein. This table holds approximately 730,000 distinct CDR3 sequences, about 43% found once. The chain carries TRBV28 and TRBJ2-7; possible D gene TRBD2, 6 bases. The clonotype comes from a girl aged 10 to 17 with multiple sclerosis. Sequencing was performed on blood. The CDR3 bases are TGTGCCAGCAGTGGACGGACCTTGAAAGGTAGCGGCTCCTACGAGCAGTACTTC. As protein: CASSGRTLKGSGSYEQYF.